The T cell receptor beta chain described here comes from a study of blood T cell repertoires in COVID-19. The CDR3 loop spans 14 amino acids. Germline CDR1 reads MNHEY; CDR2 reads SMNVEV (reference sequence). V lost 2 bases and J 4 bases, leaving 11 bases between the germline ends. Original processing notes: Quantification of nucleated cells was approximated via reference gene primer amplification. Method: immunoSEQ multiplex PCR; TCRdb's copy keeps in-frame clones and lacks some. For V, J and clone size, that table is used; D and trimming come from the DNA. The sample includes roughly 70,000 clones, 80% to 90% of them seen just once.

This clonotype originated in an elderly man with COVID-19, enrolled during active disease. V and J are TRBV27 and TRBJ1-2; D is unclear. The sequenced sample was peripheral blood. CDR3 coding DNA: TGTGCCAGCAGTTTAGGTCGAGGGCCCTATGGCTACACCTTC. Translated: CASSLGRGPYGYTF.